This entry concerns a single T cell receptor beta chain. Its antigen is not known. This record belongs to a study of post-analysis software for immune sequencing data. Study-wide background: Both relapsing-remitting and secondary progressive multiple sclerosis featured among the disease courses, as did progressive-relapsing multiple sclerosis. Broader study findings: Diversity measured as normalized Chao1 was significantly lower in multiple sclerosis patients than in controls. Elevated frequency relative to controls characterized several TRBV segments in patients, TRBV5-6, TRBV5-1 and TRBV20-1 among them.

CDR1 is SGHAT, CDR2 FQNNGV, per germline. Trimming stripped 5 bases from V and 13 bases from J, with 24 bases between. This CDR3 spans 15 amino acids. Every TCR beta cDNA library bore unique molecular identifiers. The source material, about 0.9 to 11 million T cells, gave rise to roughly 500,000 cDNA molecules. TCRdb analysed the PCR reads with MiXCR anew, one entry per CDR3 protein. This repertoire shows 650,000 to 850,000 distinct CDR3 sequences, 46% found once; its top ten account for 4% to 5%. V gene TRBV11-2 combines with J gene TRBJ2-1, with D possibly called TRBD1 or TRBD2 (7 bases each). What was sequenced was blood. The source of this sequence is a girl aged 5-17 years with multiple sclerosis. The CDR3 spells CASSPGGAGPLDQFF. For the CDR3, the DNA is TGTGCCAGCAGCCCAGGGGGGGCGGGTCCTCTGGATCAGTTCTTC. Based on the CDR3 plus reference TRBV11-2 and TRBJ2-1, the full variable domain is EAGVAQSPRYKIIEKRQSVAFWCNPISGHATLYWYQQILGQGPKLLIQFQNNGVVDDSQLPKDRFSAERLKGVDSTLKIQPAKLEDSAVYLCASSPGGAGPLDQFFGPGTRLTVL.